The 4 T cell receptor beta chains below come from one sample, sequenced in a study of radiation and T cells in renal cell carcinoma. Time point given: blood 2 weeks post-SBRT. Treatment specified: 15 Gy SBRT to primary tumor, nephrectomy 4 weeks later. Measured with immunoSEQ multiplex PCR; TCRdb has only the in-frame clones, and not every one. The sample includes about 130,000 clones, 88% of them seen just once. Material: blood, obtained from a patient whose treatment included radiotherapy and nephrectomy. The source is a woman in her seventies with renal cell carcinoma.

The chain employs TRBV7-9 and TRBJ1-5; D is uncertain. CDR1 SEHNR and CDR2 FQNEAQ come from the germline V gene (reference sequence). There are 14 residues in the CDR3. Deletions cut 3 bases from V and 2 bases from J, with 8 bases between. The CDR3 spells CASSFSDGNQPQHF. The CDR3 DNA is TGTGCCAGCAGCTTCTCGGACGGCAATCAGCCCCAGCATTTT.

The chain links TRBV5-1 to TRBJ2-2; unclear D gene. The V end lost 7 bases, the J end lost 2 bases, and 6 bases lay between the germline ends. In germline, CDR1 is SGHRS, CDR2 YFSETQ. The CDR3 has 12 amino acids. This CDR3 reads CASGENTGELFF. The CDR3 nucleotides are TGCGCCAGCGGGGAAAACACCGGGGAGCTGTTTTTT. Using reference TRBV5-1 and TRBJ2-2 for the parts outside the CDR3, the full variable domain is KAGVTQTPRYLIKTRGQQVTLSCSPISGHRSVSWYQQTPGQGLQFLFEYFSETQRNKGNFPGRFSGRQFSNSRSEMNVSTLELGDSALYLCASGENTGELFFGEGSRLTVL.

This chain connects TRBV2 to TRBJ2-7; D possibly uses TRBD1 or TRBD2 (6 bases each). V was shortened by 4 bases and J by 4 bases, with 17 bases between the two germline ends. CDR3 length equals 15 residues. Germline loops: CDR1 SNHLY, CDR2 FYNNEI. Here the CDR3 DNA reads TGTGCCAGCAGTGGTTCCGGCCAGGGGAGGTACGAGCAGTACTTC. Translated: CASSGSGQGRYEQYF.

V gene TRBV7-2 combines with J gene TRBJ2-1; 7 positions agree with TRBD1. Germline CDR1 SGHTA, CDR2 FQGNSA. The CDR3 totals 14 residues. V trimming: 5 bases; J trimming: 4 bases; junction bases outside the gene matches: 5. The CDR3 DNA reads TGTGCCAGCAGCAACAGGGGTCGATACAATGAGCAGTTCTTC. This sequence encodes CASSNRGRYNEQFF.